Below are 12 T cell receptor beta chains sequenced from a single sample in a study of shared clonotypes between healthy human individuals (dated by TCRdb to 2019 to 2021). Receptor libraries were prepared by the immunoSEQ multiplex PCR assay. TCRdb took over this immuneACCESS table, retaining in-frame rearrangements with V and J assigned. Such tables are incomplete; in checked studies, under half of the missing clones stem from an unresolved V gene, and the remainder is unexplained. This sample comprises 500,000 to 550,000 clones, approximately 94% of them detected only once. Of the sample, approximately 0.067% is held by the ten largest clones. The sample taken for sequencing was naive CD4+ T cells sorted from blood. The sample's cell subset or site label, in plain terms: CD45RA+ positively selected. These receptors were taken from a woman in her 30s in good health.

The chain recombines TRBV4-1 with TRBJ1-5; 8 nucleotides match TRBD1. This CDR3 is 17 amino acids long. V trimming: 4 bases; J trimming: 0 bases; junction bases outside the gene matches: 8. Germline V gives CDR1 MGHRA, CDR2 YSYEKL. CDR3 bases: TGCGCCAGCAGCCCGGGACAGGTGGATGATAGCAATCAGCCCCAGCATTTT. Translating gives CASSPGQVDDSNQPQHF.

This chain links TRBV18 with TRBJ2-5; 7 positions agree with TRBD1. This CDR3 spans 13 amino acids. Germline V gives CDR1 KGHSH, CDR2 LQKENI. With V trimmed by 3 bases and J by 3 bases, 1 base remained unmatched. The CDR3 reads CASSPDREETQYF. CDR3 nucleotides: TGTGCCAGCTCACCCGACAGGGAAGAGACCCAGTACTTC.

The chain recombines TRBV28 with TRBJ2-2; 7 bases match TRBD1. J was trimmed by 4 bases and V by 4 bases; bases with no gene match: 9. The V gene's germline CDR1 is MDHEN and CDR2 SYDVKM. The CDR3 contains 16 residues. CDR3 nucleotide sequence: TGTGCCAGCAGTTCGTACAGGGGAGTGGGCACCGGGGAGCTGTTTTTT. It codes for CASSSYRGVGTGELFF.

The chain carries TRBV29-1 and TRBJ1-3; D is possibly TRBD1 (6 bases). The V end lost 4 bases, the J end lost 10 bases, and 20 bases lay between the germline ends. The CDR3 is 14 residues long. CDR1 is SQVTM and CDR2 is ANQGSEA in the germline V gene. Here the CDR3 reads CSVVVLGLRGTIYF. CDR3 DNA: TGCAGCGTTGTGGTTTTGGGACTCAGGGGTACCATATATTTT.

The chain is built from TRBV19 and TRBJ1-5; no firm D call. The V end was cut by 7 bases, the J end by 9 bases, with 25 bases between. The CDR3 has 16 residues. Germline V gives CDR1 LNHDA, CDR2 SQIVND (reference sequence). The CDR3 loop is CASMDQAASSMWPQHF. CDR3 bases: TGTGCCAGTATGGACCAGGCGGCTTCCTCTATGTGGCCCCAGCATTTT.

The chain carries TRBV28 and TRBJ2-3; possibly TRBD2 for D (6 bases). V was pared by 7 bases and J by 0 bases, with 11 bases between. This CDR3 spans 14 amino acids. From germline, CDR1 is MDHEN and CDR2 SYDVKM. The CDR3 nucleotides read TGTGCCAGCACGGCGGGAACTAGCACAGATACGCAGTATTTT. The encoded protein is CASTAGTSTDTQYF.

The sample holds one count of this clone. The rearrangement uses TRBV18 and TRBJ2-3; 7 bases map to TRBD1. Germline lookup yields CDR1 KGHSH and CDR2 LQKENI. V was pared by 6 bases and J by 5 bases, with 11 bases of the junction left unmatched. The CDR3 is 15 amino acids. The CDR3 reads CASSWTGTEGDTQYF. The CDR3 nucleotides are TGTGCCAGCTCGTGGACTGGGACAGAAGGAGATACGCAGTATTTT. Supplemented by reference TRBV18 and TRBJ2-3, the full variable domain reads NAGVMQNPRHLVRRRGQEARLRCSPMKGHSHVYWYRQLPEEGLKFMVYLQKENIIDESGMPKERFSAEFPKEGPSILRIQQVVRGDSAAYFCASSWTGTEGDTQYFGPGTRLTVL.

V usage is TRBV6-1 and J usage is TRBJ1-1, with D tentatively TRBD1 (6 bases). The CDR3 has 16 amino acids. Per the germline V gene, CDR1 is MNHNS and CDR2 is SASEGT. Trimming shortened V by 4 bases and J by 1 base, and 16 bases separated the two germline ends. CDR3 protein: CASSGGTRGQNTEAFF. The CDR3 coding sequence is TGTGCCAGCAGTGGGGGGACGAGGGGACAGAACACTGAAGCTTTCTTT.

This clone was recorded only once. The rearrangement links TRBV7-9 to TRBJ1-2; TRBD1 matches at 9 bases. The ends lost 4 bases at V and 1 base at J; junction bases unmatched: 1. This CDR3 is built from 14 residues. Germline V gives CDR1 SEHNR, CDR2 FQNEAQ (reference sequence). CDR3 bases: TGTGCCAGCAGCTGGACAGGGGTTAACTATGGCTACACCTTC. Translated: CASSWTGVNYGYTF.

This clone was counted a single time. The chain uses TRBV10-2 and TRBJ2-7; D gene ambiguous. The germline V gene encodes CDR1 WSHSY and CDR2 SAAADI. V lost 10 bases and J lost 3, with 10 bases in between. This CDR3 has 11 residues. For the CDR3, the DNA is TGCGCCACCCTCAATCTCTACGAGCAGTACTTC. Encoded protein: CATLNLYEQYF.

This chain uses TRBV6-1 with TRBJ1-3; D is ambiguous. In germline, CDR1 is MNHNS, CDR2 SASEGT. The length of the CDR3 is 14 residues. The ends were cut back, 10 bases at V and 0 bases at J, with 13 bases in the middle. The CDR3 DNA follows: TGTGCCATCAGGCAGACAAGCTCTGGAAACACCATATATTTT. It encodes CAIRQTSSGNTIYF.

The gene calls are TRBV19 and TRBJ2-1; D assignment may be TRBD1 or TRBD2 (6 bases each). The V and J ends lost 7 bases and 4 bases respectively, with 17 bases between them. From germline, CDR1 is LNHDA and CDR2 SQIVND (reference sequence). CDR3 length: 15 amino acids. CDR3 sequence reads: CASTQRRGDYNEQFF. CDR3 bases: TGTGCCAGTACCCAGCGGAGGGGGGATTACAATGAGCAGTTCTTC.